These T cell receptor beta chains were read from a single sample in a study of CD8+CD57+ T cells in acquired aplastic anemia. TCRdb re-called the reads through MiXCR, storing one row per CDR3 protein. In the table there are roughly 160,000 distinct CDR3 sequences, 40% to 55% of which are singletons. Sequencing was performed on sorted CD4+, CD8+, or CD8+CD57+ T cells (not recorded which) from PBMCs. These receptors were collected from a human donor with aplastic anemia. Each CDR3 is given with its conserved first and last residue. The D gene is left open where the match is weak. Clone size appears in some rows only: once, few, many, or a class for an expanded clone.

CDR3nt | CDR3aa | j_gene | d_gene | abundance | v_gene
TGTGCCAGCAGCAGCAGGGAGGGGGCAGGCGAGCAGCTCTTC | CASSSREGAGEQLF | TRBJ2-1 | NA | few | TRBV13
TGTGCCAGCAGTTTGGGGCCCTACAATGAGCAGTTCTTC | CASSLGPYNEQFF | TRBJ2-1 | NA | NA | TRBV7-9
TGTGCCACCAGTGATTCCGGACAAGGCTTAAAAGGCTACACCTTC | CATSDSGQGLKGYTF | TRBJ1-2 | NA | NA | TRBV24-1
TGTGCCAGTAGTATTTACCGGTGGGACGGAGGCAATGAGCAGTTCTTC | CASSIYRWDGGNEQFF | TRBJ2-1 | NA | many | TRBV19
TGCAGTGCTAGTTTTGGGTCCACCGGGGAGCTGTTTTTT | CSASFGSTGELFF | TRBJ2-2 | NA | NA | TRBV20-1
TGTGCCACCAGTGGGCCAGGGGTCACCAGCCTGGATCAGTCCCAGCATTTT | CATSGPGVTSLDQSQHF | TRBJ1-5 | NA | few | TRBV24-1
TGCAGTGCTAGAGAGGGCACCGGGGGAACTGAAGCTTTCTTT | CSAREGTGGTEAFF | TRBJ1-1 | NA | NA | TRBV20-1
TGTGCCAGCACCCCCTCCGACAGGGCACTCCAAGAGACCCAGTACTTC | CASTPSDRALQETQYF | TRBJ2-5 | TRBD1 | many | TRBV5-4
TGTGCCAGCAGTGAAGCAGGGGCAACTAATGAAAAACTGTTTTTT | CASSEAGATNEKLFF | TRBJ1-4 | NA | few | TRBV25-1
TGTGCCAGTAGCCAACCCCTTGGAAACACCATATATTTT | CASSQPLGNTIYF | TRBJ1-3 | NA | many | TRBV19
TGTGCAGCAGGTTCACCCCTCCACTTT | CAAGSPLHF | TRBJ1-6 | NA | many | TRBV28